These 3 T cell receptor beta chains were sequenced from one sample in a study of blood T cell repertoires in COVID-19. Assay: immunoSEQ multiplex PCR; the TCRdb copy retains only in-frame clones and omits some. The sample lists roughly 300,000 clones; about four fifths were seen once. The sequenced sample was peripheral blood. These receptors were taken from a woman aged 50 to 60 who had recovered from COVID-19.

The chain recombines TRBV19 with TRBJ2-7; a weak D match, TRBD2 (6 bases). The germline V and J ends were trimmed by 2 bases and 3 bases, with 14 bases remaining between them. CDR1 and CDR2 (germline): LNHDA, SQIVND (reference sequence). The CDR3 consists of 15 residues. CDR3 nucleotide sequence: TGTGCCAGTAGTATATCGGCTCCGCGGGGCTACGAGCAGTACTTC. This gives the protein CASSISAPRGYEQYF.

This clone was recorded once. The chain carries TRBV10-3 and TRBJ2-2; the D gene is possibly TRBD2 (7 bases). Germline CDR1 reads ENHRY; CDR2 reads SYGVKD. The CDR3 extends over 13 amino acids. Trimming took off 6 bases at V and 7 bases at J, with 12 bases between the two ends. This CDR3 reads CAIRGGPDGELFF. Here the CDR3 DNA reads TGTGCCATCAGGGGGGGGCCCGACGGGGAGCTGTTTTTT.

The chain joins TRBV5-4 to TRBJ2-1; 12 bases are shared with TRBD2. Germline CDR1 SGHNT, CDR2 YYREEE (reference sequence). The V gene end was trimmed by 2 bases and the J gene end by 9 bases; junction bases not matched to a gene: 9. The CDR3 runs to 16 residues. The CDR3 protein is CASSLGGLAGSSEQFF. The CDR3 DNA sequence: TGTGCCAGCAGCTTAGGTGGACTAGCGGGAAGTAGTGAGCAGTTCTTC.